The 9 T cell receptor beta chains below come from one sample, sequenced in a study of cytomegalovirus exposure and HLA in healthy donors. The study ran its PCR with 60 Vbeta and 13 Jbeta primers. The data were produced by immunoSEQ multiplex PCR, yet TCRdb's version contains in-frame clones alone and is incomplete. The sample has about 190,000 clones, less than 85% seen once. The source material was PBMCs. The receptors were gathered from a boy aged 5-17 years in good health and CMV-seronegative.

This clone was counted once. The CDR3 region is CASSFSQTGGYTF. CDR3 bases: TGTGCCAGCAGTTTCAGTCAGACGGGGGGCTACACCTTC. The chain combines TRBV6-5 with TRBJ1-2; D is unresolved. The V gene lost 4 bases and the J gene lost 8 bases, with 14 bases spanning the gap. The CDR3 totals 13 residues. Germline-derived CDR1 and CDR2 are MNHEY and SVGAGI.

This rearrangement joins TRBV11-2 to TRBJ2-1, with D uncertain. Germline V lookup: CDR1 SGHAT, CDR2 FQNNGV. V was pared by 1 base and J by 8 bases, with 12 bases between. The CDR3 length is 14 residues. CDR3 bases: TGTGCCAGCAGCTTAGTTTCTAGATCCTATGAGCAGTTCTTC. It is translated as CASSLVSRSYEQFF.

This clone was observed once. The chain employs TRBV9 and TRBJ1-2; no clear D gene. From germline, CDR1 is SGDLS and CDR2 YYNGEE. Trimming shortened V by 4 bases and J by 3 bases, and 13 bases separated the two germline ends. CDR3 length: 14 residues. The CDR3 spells CASSPHSGDYGYTF. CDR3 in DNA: TGTGCCAGCAGCCCCCACTCGGGTGACTATGGCTACACCTTC. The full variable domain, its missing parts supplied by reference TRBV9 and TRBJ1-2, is DSGVTQTPKHLITATGQRVTLRCSPRSGDLSVYWYQQSLDQGLQFLIQYYNGEERAKGNILERFSAQQFPDLHSELNLSSLELGDSALYFCASSPHSGDYGYTFGSGTRLTVV.

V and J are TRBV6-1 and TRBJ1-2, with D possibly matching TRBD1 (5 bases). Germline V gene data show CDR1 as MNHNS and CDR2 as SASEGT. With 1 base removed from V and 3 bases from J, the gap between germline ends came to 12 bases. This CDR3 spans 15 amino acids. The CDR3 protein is CASSEDREGDYGYTF. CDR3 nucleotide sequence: TGTGCCAGCAGTGAAGATAGGGAAGGGGACTATGGCTACACCTTC.

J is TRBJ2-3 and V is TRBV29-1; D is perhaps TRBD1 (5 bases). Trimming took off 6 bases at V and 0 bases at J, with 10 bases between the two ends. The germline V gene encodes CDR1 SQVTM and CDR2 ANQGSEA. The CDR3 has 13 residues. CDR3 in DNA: TGCAGCGTGACGGACACTAGCACAGATACGCAGTATTTT. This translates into CSVTDTSTDTQYF.

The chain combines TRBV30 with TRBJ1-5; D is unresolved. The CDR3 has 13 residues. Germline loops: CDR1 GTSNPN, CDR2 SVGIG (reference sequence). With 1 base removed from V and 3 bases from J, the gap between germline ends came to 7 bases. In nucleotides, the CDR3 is TGTGCCTGGAGTGGAGGGAACAATCAGCCCCAGCATTTT. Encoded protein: CAWSGGNNQPQHF. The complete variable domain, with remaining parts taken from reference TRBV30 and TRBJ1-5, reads SQTIHQWPATLVQPVGSPLSLECTVEGTSNPNLYWYRQAAGRGLQLLFYSVGIGQISSEVPQNLSASRPQDRQFILSSKKLLLSDSGFYLCAWSGGNNQPQHFGDGTRLSIL.

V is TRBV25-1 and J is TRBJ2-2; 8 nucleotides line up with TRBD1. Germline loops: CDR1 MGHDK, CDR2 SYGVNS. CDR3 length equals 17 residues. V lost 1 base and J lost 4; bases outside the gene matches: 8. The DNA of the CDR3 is TGTGCCAGCAGTGAATGTCAGCAGGGGGCGGGCACCGGGGAGCTGTTTTTT. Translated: CASSECQQGAGTGELFF.

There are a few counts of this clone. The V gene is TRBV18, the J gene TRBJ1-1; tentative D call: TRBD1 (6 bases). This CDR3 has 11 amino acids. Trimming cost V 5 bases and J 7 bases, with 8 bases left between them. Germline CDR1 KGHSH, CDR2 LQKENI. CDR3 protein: CASSTGIEAFF. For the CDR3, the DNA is TGTGCCAGCTCAACAGGGATTGAAGCTTTCTTT.

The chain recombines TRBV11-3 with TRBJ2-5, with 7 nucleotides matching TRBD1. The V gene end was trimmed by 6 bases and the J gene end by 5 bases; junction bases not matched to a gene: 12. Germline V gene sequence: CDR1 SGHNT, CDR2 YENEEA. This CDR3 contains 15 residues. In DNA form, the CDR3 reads TGTGCCAGCAGTCTGTCTCAGGGGGTAGGGGAGACCCAGTACTTC. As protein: CASSLSQGVGETQYF.